What follows are 20 T cell receptor beta chains derived from one specimen sequenced in a study of cytomegalovirus exposure and HLA in healthy donors. Clones were read by immunoSEQ multiplex PCR, and TCRdb kept only the in-frame ones, dropping some. The repertoire holds roughly 240,000 clones, with 80% to 90% as singletons. The sample was PBMCs. These receptors were obtained from a man aged 18 to 30 in good health and CMV-seronegative.

The gene calls are TRBV18 and TRBJ1-6; 7 positions agree with TRBD1. J gave up 5 bases and V 3 bases, and 4 bases lay outside the gene matches. Germline V lookup: CDR1 KGHSH, CDR2 LQKENI. The CDR3 contains 15 residues. The CDR3 protein is CASSPRDSDNSPLHF. CDR3 sequence (DNA): TGTGCCAGCTCACCTCGGGACAGCGATAATTCACCCCTCCACTTT.

The genes are TRBV4-1 and TRBJ2-6; tentative D call: TRBD1 (6 bases). The CDR3 length is 18 residues. CDR1 is MGHRA and CDR2 is YSYEKL in the germline V gene. Trimming pared 4 bases from V and 1 base from J, leaving 17 bases between. CDR3 DNA sequence: TGCGCCAGCAGCCTCAGACCTTCGGGACAATCTGGGGCCAACGTCCTGACTTTC. Translating gives CASSLRPSGQSGANVLTF.

This chain connects TRBV7-8 to TRBJ2-7; TRBD2 matches at 10 bases. Trimming removed 4 bases from V and 2 bases from J; junction bases left unmatched: 2. The CDR3 runs to 14 residues. Germline V gene lookup returns CDR1 SGHVS and CDR2 FQNEAQ. The CDR3 coding sequence is TGTGCCAGCAGCTCTAGCGGGGGAGCCTACGAGCAGTACTTC. Amino acids: CASSSSGGAYEQYF.

This clone was observed a few times. The chain joins TRBV20-1 to TRBJ2-1; D not certain. This CDR3 has 11 amino acids. Trimming removed 2 bases from V and 7 bases from J, with 6 bases in between. Germline V CDR1 and CDR2: DFQATT, SNEGSKA (reference sequence). CDR3 bases: TGCAGTGCTAGATCCGGGAATGAGCAGTTCTTC. Encoded protein: CSARSGNEQFF.

The chain joins TRBV5-1 to TRBJ1-2; possible D gene TRBD1, 6 bases. This CDR3 is 13 amino acids long. Trimming pared 4 bases from V and 2 bases from J, leaving 9 bases between. Germline V gene lookup returns CDR1 SGHRS and CDR2 YFSETQ. The CDR3 protein is CASSHDRNYGYTF. CDR3 in DNA: TGCGCCAGCAGCCATGACAGGAACTATGGCTACACCTTC.

This clone was observed a single time. The chain uses TRBV6-5 and TRBJ2-5; 7 bases are shared with TRBD2. Trimming cost V 3 bases and J 5 bases; bases outside gene matches: 9. Per the germline V gene, CDR1 is MNHEY and CDR2 is SVGAGI. This CDR3 has 15 residues. CDR3 nucleotide sequence: TGTGCCAGCAGTTATGGGGGGGACGACGGCGAGACCCAGTACTTC. It is translated as CASSYGGDDGETQYF.

The chain employs TRBV27 and TRBJ2-5, with 9 positions matching TRBD1. CDR1 and CDR2 (germline): MNHEY, SMNVEV (reference sequence). This CDR3 spans 17 amino acids. The V segment lost 5 bases and the J segment 5 bases; nucleotides outside the gene matches: 15. The CDR3 loop is CASSVTRSGTGRETQYF. CDR3 nucleotides: TGTGCCAGCAGTGTAACGCGATCCGGGACAGGGAGGGAGACCCAGTACTTC.

This clone has a handful of counts. The rearrangement links TRBV7-2 to TRBJ2-7; 8 nucleotides line up with TRBD2. The germline gives CDR1 SGHTA, CDR2 FQGNSA. This CDR3 has 14 amino acids. After removal of 5 bases from V and 5 bases from J, the junction contained 8 bases not matched to a gene. This chain's CDR3 is CASSRRTSHDEQYF. The CDR3 nucleotides are TGTGCCAGCAGCCGCAGGACTAGCCACGACGAGCAGTACTTC.

The chain employs TRBV4-3 and TRBJ2-7, with 10 bases that match TRBD1. Trimming took 3 bases from V and 2 from J; bases not matched to a gene: 7. The CDR3 loop spans 16 amino acids. CDR1 and CDR2 (germline): LGHNA, YSLEER. CDR3 nucleotide sequence: TGCGCCAGCAGCCAGGGCACCGGGACAGGGGCCTACGAGCAGTACTTC. Its translation is CASSQGTGTGAYEQYF.

The chain links TRBV19 to TRBJ1-6; D is perhaps TRBD1 (6 bases). CDR1 and CDR2 from the germline V gene are LNHDA and SQIVND (reference sequence). Trimming left V 5 bases short and J 4 bases short, with 12 bases between. The CDR3 loop spans 15 amino acids. CDR3 in amino acids: CASSLGGRYNSPLHF. The CDR3 DNA is TGTGCCAGTAGTCTAGGGGGGAGGTATAATTCACCCCTCCACTTT.

The rearrangement links TRBV2 to TRBJ1-6; the match to TRBD1 covers 10 bases. The CDR3 is 16 residues long. Per germline, CDR1 SNHLY and CDR2 FYNNEI. V dropped 6 bases and J dropped 6; count of bases not matched to a gene: 8. CDR3 amino acids: CASSSDRGISNSPLHF. In DNA, the CDR3 is TGTGCCAGCAGCTCGGACAGGGGGATTAGTAATTCACCCCTCCACTTT.

This chain joins TRBV2 and TRBJ2-5, with 9 bases that match TRBD2. Trimming removed 4 bases from V and 2 bases from J; junction bases left unmatched: 8. The V gene's germline CDR1 is SNHLY and CDR2 FYNNEI. This CDR3 region has 16 residues. The CDR3 nucleotides read TGTGCCAGCAGTGGCGCCAGCGGGGGGCAACAAGAGACCCAGTACTTC. Translation: CASSGASGGQQETQYF.

The chain employs TRBV28 and TRBJ1-3; D may be TRBD1 (6 bases). Germline CDR1 and CDR2: MDHEN and SYDVKM. The CDR3 length is 16 residues. The ends were cut back, 3 bases at V and 2 bases at J, with 14 bases in the middle. Written as DNA, the CDR3 is TGTGCCAGCAGTTTCACAGGGTGGCGGACTGGAAACACCATATATTTT. Protein product: CASSFTGWRTGNTIYF. The full variable domain, completed using reference TRBV28 and TRBJ1-3, is DVKVTQSSRYLVKRTGEKVFLECVQDMDHENMFWYRQDPGLGLRLIYFSYDVKMKEKGDIPEGYSVSREKKERFSLILESASTNQTSMYLCASSFTGWRTGNTIYFGEGSWLTVV.

This sequence joins TRBV19 and TRBJ1-1; 10 positions match TRBD1. Germline trimming cut 6 bases from V and 4 bases from J; bases unmatched to any gene: 2. CDR1 is LNHDA and CDR2 is SQIVND in the germline V gene (reference sequence). The CDR3 totals 13 residues. The CDR3 here is CASSRDRGTEAFF. The CDR3 DNA sequence: TGTGCCAGTAGCCGGGACAGGGGCACTGAAGCTTTCTTT.

The chain links TRBV10-3 to TRBJ2-1, with D perhaps TRBD1 (6 bases). This CDR3 has 13 amino acids. V lost 8 bases and J 8 bases, leaving 16 bases between the germline ends. Per the germline V gene, CDR1 is ENHRY and CDR2 is SYGVKD. As DNA, the CDR3 is TGTGCCATCTCGAGGGCAGGGGAGTATGAGCAGTTCTTC. Translating it yields CAISRAGEYEQFF.

This clone appeared a single time. The genes are TRBV30 and TRBJ2-3; TRBD1 aligns across 10 bases. The germline V gene encodes CDR1 GTSNPN and CDR2 SVGIG (reference sequence). V lost 5 bases, J lost 6 bases, and 11 bases stayed unmatched. CDR3 size: 15 residues. This CDR3 reads CAWEDRQGARDTQYF. The CDR3, as DNA: TGTGCCTGGGAAGACAGACAGGGGGCTAGGGATACGCAGTATTTT.

The chain uses TRBV5-5 and TRBJ2-1; D uncertain. Germline V gene sequence: CDR1 SGHKS, CDR2 YYEKEE (reference sequence). The CDR3 is made up of 16 amino acids. The germline V and J ends were trimmed by 0 bases and 0 bases, with 10 bases remaining between them. The CDR3 bases are TGTGCCAGCAGCTTGGCCGGCGGAAGCTCCTACAATGAGCAGTTCTTC. This encodes CASSLAGGSSYNEQFF.

The rearrangement joins TRBV30 to TRBJ1-4; the D is unclear. The V gene lost 1 base and the J gene lost 6 bases, with 15 bases spanning the gap. The V gene's germline CDR1 is GTSNPN and CDR2 SVGIG (reference sequence). The CDR3 is made up of 15 amino acids. Written as DNA, the CDR3 is TGTGCCTGGAGTGCCCGTGCGGGATTAGATGAAAAACTGTTTTTT. Translating it yields CAWSARAGLDEKLFF.

The V call is TRBV4-1, the J call TRBJ2-1, with 9 bases fitting TRBD2. Germline-derived CDR1 and CDR2 are MGHRA and YSYEKL. Trimming took 3 bases from V and 5 from J; bases not matched to a gene: 8. The CDR3 loop spans 16 amino acids. CDR3: CASSHNAAGGHNEQFF. For the CDR3, the DNA is TGCGCCAGCAGCCACAACGCGGCGGGGGGGCACAATGAGCAGTTCTTC.

This clone appeared a few times. The chain joins TRBV4-1 to TRBJ2-2; D is possibly TRBD2 (5 bases). This CDR3 has 13 residues. Trimming cost V 1 base and J 6 bases, with 6 bases left between them. In germline, CDR1 is MGHRA, CDR2 YSYEKL. CDR3 bases: TGCGCCAGCAGCCAAGCGGGATCCGGGGAGCTGTTTTTT. Encoded protein: CASSQAGSGELFF.